The entry below describes one TCR beta chain. These data originate in a study of OX40 agonist ivuxolimab in advanced cancers. CDR1 and CDR2 (germline): MDHEN, SYDVKM. The V segment lost 6 bases and the J segment 6 bases; nucleotides outside the gene matches: 4. This CDR3 spans 12 amino acids. TCRdb keeps only in-frame clones here, not all; method: immunoSEQ multiplex PCR. The sample holds roughly 72,000 clones; about 94% are singletons and the top ten take about a sixth. The sample in question was CD4+ or CD8+ T cells sorted from blood, obtained in a trial of the OX40 agonist ivuxolimab. This clonotype was obtained from an adult with an advanced solid tumor such as melanoma, head and neck, liver or kidney cancer. The genes are TRBV28 and TRBJ2-7, with 8 nucleotides matching TRBD2. CDR3 protein: CASSPGGSEQYF. DNA for the CDR3: TGTGCCAGCAGCCCGGGGGGGTCCGAGCAGTACTTC.